This T cell receptor (beta chain) emerged from a study of blood T cell repertoires in COVID-19. CDR3 length: 15 amino acids. Germline V gene lookup returns CDR1 SGHNT and CDR2 YYREEE (reference sequence). Between the trimmed V and J ends, which lost 0 bases and 0 bases, there was a span of 9 bases. The method was immunoSEQ multiplex PCR; TCRdb's version includes in-frame clones alone and lacks a portion of them. The data contain 140,000 to 150,000 clones, about 87% of them seen just once; the ten biggest clones take up about 10%. Sequenced material: PBMCs or T cells enriched from blood (not recorded which). The receptor comes from a man in his sixties who had recovered from COVID-19. This chain uses TRBV5-4 with TRBJ1-1, with D perhaps matching TRBD1 (5 bases). The CDR3 nucleotides are TGTGCCAGCAGCTTGGTGGCAGGGATGAACACTGAAGCTTTCTTT. It translates to CASSLVAGMNTEAFF.